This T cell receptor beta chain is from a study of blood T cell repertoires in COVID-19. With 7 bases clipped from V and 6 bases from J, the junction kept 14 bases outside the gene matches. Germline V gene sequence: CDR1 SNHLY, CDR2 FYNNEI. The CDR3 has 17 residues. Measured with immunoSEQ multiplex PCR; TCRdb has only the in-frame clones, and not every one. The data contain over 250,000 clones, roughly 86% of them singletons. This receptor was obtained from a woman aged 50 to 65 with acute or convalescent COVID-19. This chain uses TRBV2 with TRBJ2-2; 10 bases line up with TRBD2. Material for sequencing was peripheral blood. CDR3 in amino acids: CASTPDQSGRAPGELFF. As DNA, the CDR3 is TGTGCCAGCACCCCCGACCAGAGCGGGAGGGCCCCCGGGGAGCTGTTTTTT.